This TCR beta chain was observed in a study of CD8 T cells in ankylosing spondylitis. The study, taken as a whole, reports: What seemed typical of ankylosing spondylitis blood was a TCR beta motif built from about 8 highly homologous variants.

MiXCR, applied by TCRdb to the 5' RACE reads, yields one record per CDR3 protein. Altogether about 540,000 distinct CDR3 sequences are present, roughly 12% being singletons, with the ten largest covering about 6.5%. Trimming pared 3 bases from V and 1 base from J, leaving 10 bases between. CDR1 is SGDLS and CDR2 is YYNGEE in the germline V gene. The CDR3 has 14 amino acids. In regard to this clonotype: Antigen specificity is unknown.

This TCR was sampled from a male donor with ankylosing spondylitis. The V call is TRBV9, the J call TRBJ2-5, with D possibly matching TRBD1 (5 bases). Source material: blood, either unsorted or a sorted T cell fraction (not recorded which). CDR3 in DNA: TGTGCCAGCAGCGCGGACACCATCCAAGAGACCCAGTACTTC. This gives the protein CASSADTIQETQYF.